These 9 T cell receptor beta chains share one sample of origin, sequenced in a study of blood T cell repertoires in COVID-19. Generated by immunoSEQ multiplex PCR, the TCRdb table keeps only in-frame clones and is missing some. Here the sample spans under 250,000 clones, roughly 86% being singletons. Sequenced material: peripheral blood. The receptors were gathered from a woman in her sixties or seventies who had recovered from COVID-19.

This chain uses TRBV7-2 with TRBJ2-5, with TRBD1 matching 7 bases. V was pared by 6 bases and J by 2 bases, with 6 bases of the junction left unmatched. The CDR3 covers 14 residues. CDR1 SGHTA and CDR2 FQGNSA come from the germline V gene. Here the CDR3 reads CASRARTGQETQYF. CDR3 bases: TGTGCCAGCAGGGCGCGGACAGGTCAAGAGACCCAGTACTTC.

This clone has more than one count but fewer than ten. The chain joins TRBV28 to TRBJ1-2; D ambiguous. The CDR3 extends over 13 amino acids. Looked up from germline, CDR1 is MDHEN and CDR2 is SYDVKM. The ends were cut back, 6 bases at V and 4 bases at J, with 12 bases in the middle. The CDR3 region has the DNA TGTGCCAGCAGACTAGGTCTGGGCTATGGCTACACCTTC. Protein product: CASRLGLGYGYTF.

The chain has TRBV18 and TRBJ1-2, with D maybe TRBD1 (6 bases). The V gene lost 3 bases and the J gene lost 6 bases, with 20 bases spanning the gap. This CDR3 has 16 residues. Per germline, CDR1 KGHSH and CDR2 LQKENI. CDR3 loop: CASSPQAGPRGNGYTF. The CDR3 DNA reads as TGTGCCAGCTCACCCCAAGCAGGTCCCAGGGGAAATGGCTACACCTTC.

This chain uses TRBV4-1 with TRBJ2-1, with a weak D call TRBD1 (5 bases). Trimming pared 1 base from V and 10 bases from J, leaving 17 bases between. Germline values: CDR1 MGHRA, CDR2 YSYEKL. The CDR3 spans 15 residues. The CDR3 sequence: CASSQVWTLHSEQFF. The CDR3 nucleotides are TGCGCCAGCAGCCAAGTCTGGACACTCCACTCGGAGCAGTTCTTC.

The rearrangement joins TRBV11-2 to TRBJ2-7; the match to TRBD2 covers 14 bases. Germline CDR1 reads SGHAT; CDR2 reads FQNNGV. The J segment lost 3 bases and the V segment lost 5 bases, leaving 9 bases of the junction unmatched. The length of the CDR3 is 17 residues. The CDR3 here is CASSQAGTSGGYYEQYF. The CDR3 region has the DNA TGTGCCAGCAGCCAGGCGGGGACTAGCGGGGGTTACTACGAGCAGTACTTC. Combining the CDR3 with reference TRBV11-2 and TRBJ2-7 gives the whole variable domain EAGVAQSPRYKIIEKRQSVAFWCNPISGHATLYWYQQILGQGPKLLIQFQNNGVVDDSQLPKDRFSAERLKGVDSTLKIQPAKLEDSAVYLCASSQAGTSGGYYEQYFGPGTRLTVT.

This clone was observed a single time. The chain recombines TRBV19 with TRBJ2-1, with 11 bases fitting TRBD2. CDR3 length: 15 amino acids. With V trimmed by 1 base and J by 5 bases, 1 base remained unmatched. The V gene's germline CDR1 is LNHDA and CDR2 SQIVND (reference sequence). In DNA form, the CDR3 reads TGTGCCAGTAGTATAGGACTAGCGGGGAACAATGAGCAGTTCTTC. Residues: CASSIGLAGNNEQFF.

This chain uses TRBV28 with TRBJ1-5; tentatively, D is TRBD1 (6 bases). The germline CDR1 and CDR2 sequences are MDHEN and SYDVKM. The CDR3 extends over 15 amino acids. V lost 3 bases to trimming and J lost 2 bases, with 11 bases between them. The CDR3 nucleotides are TGTGCCAGCAGTTTTTACAGGGTTGGCAATCAGCCCCAGCATTTT. Its protein is CASSFYRVGNQPQHF.

This chain links TRBV6-2 or TRBV6-3 with TRBJ2-3; 10 bases are shared with TRBD2. V shed 6 bases, J shed 2 bases, and the junction held 5 bases outside the gene matches. Germline V gene data show CDR1 as MNHEY and CDR2 as SVGEGT. The CDR3 is 15 residues long. The CDR3 region is CASSLLAGPTDTQYF. CDR3 DNA: TGTGCCAGCAGCCTACTAGCGGGGCCCACAGATACGCAGTATTTT.

The chain combines TRBV28 with TRBJ1-1; D might be TRBD1 (5 bases). The V end was cut by 3 bases, the J end by 2 bases, with 10 bases between. Germline V CDR1 and CDR2: MDHEN, SYDVKM. This CDR3 has 14 residues. The CDR3 loop reads CASSFGGGNTEAFF. The CDR3 region has the DNA TGTGCCAGCAGTTTCGGGGGTGGAAACACTGAAGCTTTCTTT.